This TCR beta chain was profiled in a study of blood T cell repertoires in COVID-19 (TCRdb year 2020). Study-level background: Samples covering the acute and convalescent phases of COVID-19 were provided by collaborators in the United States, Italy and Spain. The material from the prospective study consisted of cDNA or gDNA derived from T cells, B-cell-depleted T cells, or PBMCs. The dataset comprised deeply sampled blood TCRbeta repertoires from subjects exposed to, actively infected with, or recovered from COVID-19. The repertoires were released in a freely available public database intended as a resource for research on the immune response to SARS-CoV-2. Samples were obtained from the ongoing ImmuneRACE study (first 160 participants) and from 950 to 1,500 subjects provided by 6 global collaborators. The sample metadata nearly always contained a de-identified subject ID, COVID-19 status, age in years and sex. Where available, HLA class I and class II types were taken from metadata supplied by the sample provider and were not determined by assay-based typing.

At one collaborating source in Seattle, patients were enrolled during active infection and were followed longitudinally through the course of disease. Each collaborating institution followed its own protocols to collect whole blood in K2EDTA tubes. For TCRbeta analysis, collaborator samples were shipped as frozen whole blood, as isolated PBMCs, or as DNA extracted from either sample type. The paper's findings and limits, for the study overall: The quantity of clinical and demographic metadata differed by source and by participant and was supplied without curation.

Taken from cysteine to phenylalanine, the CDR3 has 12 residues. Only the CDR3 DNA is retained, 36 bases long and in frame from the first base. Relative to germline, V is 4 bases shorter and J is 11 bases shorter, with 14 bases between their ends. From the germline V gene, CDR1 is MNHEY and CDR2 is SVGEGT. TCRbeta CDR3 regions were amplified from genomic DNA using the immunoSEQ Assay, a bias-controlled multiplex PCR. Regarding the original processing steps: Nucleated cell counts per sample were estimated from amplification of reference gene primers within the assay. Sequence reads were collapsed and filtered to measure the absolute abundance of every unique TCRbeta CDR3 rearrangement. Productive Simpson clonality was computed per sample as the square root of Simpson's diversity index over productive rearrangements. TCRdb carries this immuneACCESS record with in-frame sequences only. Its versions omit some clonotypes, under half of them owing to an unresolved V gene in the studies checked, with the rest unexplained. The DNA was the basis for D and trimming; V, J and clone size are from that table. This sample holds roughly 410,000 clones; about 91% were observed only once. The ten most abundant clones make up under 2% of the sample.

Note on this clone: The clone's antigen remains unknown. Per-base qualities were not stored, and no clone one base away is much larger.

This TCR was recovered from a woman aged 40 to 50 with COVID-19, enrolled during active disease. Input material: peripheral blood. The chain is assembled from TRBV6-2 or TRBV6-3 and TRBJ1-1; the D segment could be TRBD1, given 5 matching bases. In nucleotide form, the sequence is TGTGCCAGCAGTTCCAGGGTCGGATCGGCTTTCTTT. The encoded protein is CASSSRVGSAFF.